The rows below give T cell receptor beta chains drawn from one sample of a study. TCRdb passed the reads through MiXCR, listing each CDR3 protein once. The sample shows about 260 distinct CDR3 sequences, approximately 20% of them seen only once. Source material: CD8+ T cells (not recorded whether cultured). The source is a female donor. CDR3s include the opening cysteine and the closing phenylalanine or tryptophan. D genes are given only for firm matches. The size field reads once, few, many, or a class for an expanded clone.

d_gene,v_gene,abundance,j_gene,CDR3nt,CDR3aa
-,TRBV27,large,TRBJ2-3,TGTGCCAGCAGTCAAGTTGACAGTTTCACAGATACGCAGTATTTT,CASSQVDSFTDTQYF